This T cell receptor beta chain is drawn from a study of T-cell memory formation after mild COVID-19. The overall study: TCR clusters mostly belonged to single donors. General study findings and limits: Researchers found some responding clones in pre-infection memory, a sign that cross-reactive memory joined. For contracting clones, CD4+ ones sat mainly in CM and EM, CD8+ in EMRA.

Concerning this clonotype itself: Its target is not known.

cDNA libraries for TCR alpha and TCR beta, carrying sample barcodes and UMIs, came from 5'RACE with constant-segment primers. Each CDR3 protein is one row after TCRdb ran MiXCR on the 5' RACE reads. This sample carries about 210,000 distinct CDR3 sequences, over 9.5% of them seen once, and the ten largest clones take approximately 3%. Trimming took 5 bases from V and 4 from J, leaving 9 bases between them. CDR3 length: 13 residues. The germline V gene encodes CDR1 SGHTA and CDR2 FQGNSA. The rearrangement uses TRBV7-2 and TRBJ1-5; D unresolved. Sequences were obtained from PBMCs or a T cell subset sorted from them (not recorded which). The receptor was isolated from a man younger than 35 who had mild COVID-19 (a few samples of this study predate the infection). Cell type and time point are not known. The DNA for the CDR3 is TGTGCCAGCAGCCCCATTGGGAATCAGCCCCAGCATTTT. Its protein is CASSPIGNQPQHF. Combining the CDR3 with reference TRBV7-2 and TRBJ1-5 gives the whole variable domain GAGVSQSPSNKVTEKGKDVELRCDPISGHTALYWYRQSLGQGLEFLIYFQGNSAPDKSGLPSDRFSAERTGGSVSTLTIQRTQQEDSAVYLCASSPIGNQPQHFGDGTRLSIL.